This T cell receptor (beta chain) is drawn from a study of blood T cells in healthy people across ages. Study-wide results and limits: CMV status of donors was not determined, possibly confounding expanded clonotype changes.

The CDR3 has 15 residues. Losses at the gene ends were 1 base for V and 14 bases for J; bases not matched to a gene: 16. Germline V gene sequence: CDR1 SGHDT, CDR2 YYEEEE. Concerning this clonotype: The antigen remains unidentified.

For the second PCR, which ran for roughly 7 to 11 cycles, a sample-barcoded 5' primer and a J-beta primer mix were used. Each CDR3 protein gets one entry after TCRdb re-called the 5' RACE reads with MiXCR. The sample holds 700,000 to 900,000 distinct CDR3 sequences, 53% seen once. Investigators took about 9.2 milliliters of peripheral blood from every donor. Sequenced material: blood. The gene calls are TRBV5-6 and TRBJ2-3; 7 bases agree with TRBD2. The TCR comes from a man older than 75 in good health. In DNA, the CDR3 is TGTGCCAGCAGCTTGTTTGGGGGGGAGGAGAGATACGCGTATTTT. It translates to CASSLFGGEERYAYF. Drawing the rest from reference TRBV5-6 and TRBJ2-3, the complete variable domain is DAGVTQSPTHLIKTRGQQVTLRCSPKSGHDTVSWYQQALGQGPQFIFQYYEEEERQRGNFPDRFSGHQFPNYSSELNVNALLLGDSALYLCASSLFGGEERYAYFGPGTRLTVL.